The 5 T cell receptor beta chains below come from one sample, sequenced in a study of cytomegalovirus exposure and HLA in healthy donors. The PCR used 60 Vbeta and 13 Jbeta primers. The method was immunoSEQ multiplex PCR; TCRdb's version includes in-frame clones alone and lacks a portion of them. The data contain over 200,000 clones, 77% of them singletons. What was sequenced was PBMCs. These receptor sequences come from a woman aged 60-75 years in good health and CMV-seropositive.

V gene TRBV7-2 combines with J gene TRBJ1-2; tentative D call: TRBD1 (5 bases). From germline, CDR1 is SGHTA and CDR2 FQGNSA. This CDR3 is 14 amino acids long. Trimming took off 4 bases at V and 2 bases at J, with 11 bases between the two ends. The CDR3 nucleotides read TGTGCCAGCAGCTCGGGGGGTCGAAACTATGGCTACACCTTC. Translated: CASSSGGRNYGYTF.

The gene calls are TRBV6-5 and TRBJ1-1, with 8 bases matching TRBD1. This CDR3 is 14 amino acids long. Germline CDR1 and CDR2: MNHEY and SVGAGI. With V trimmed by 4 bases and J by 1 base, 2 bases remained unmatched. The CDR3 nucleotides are TGTGCCAGCAGTTTCGGACAGGGGAACACTGAAGCTTTCTTT. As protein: CASSFGQGNTEAFF.

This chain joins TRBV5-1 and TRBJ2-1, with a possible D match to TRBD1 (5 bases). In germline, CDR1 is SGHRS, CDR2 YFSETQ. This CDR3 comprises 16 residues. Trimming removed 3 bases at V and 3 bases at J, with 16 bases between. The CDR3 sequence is CASSSRAGFLYNEQFF. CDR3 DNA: TGCGCCAGCAGCTCCCGAGCAGGGTTCCTCTACAATGAGCAGTTCTTC.

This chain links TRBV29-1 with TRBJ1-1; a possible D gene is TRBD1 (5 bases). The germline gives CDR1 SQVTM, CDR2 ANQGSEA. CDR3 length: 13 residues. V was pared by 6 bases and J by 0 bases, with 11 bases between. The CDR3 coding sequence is TGCAGCGTGTCTGGACATCTGAACACTGAAGCTTTCTTT. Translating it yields CSVSGHLNTEAFF. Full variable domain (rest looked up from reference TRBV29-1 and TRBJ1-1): SAVISQKPSRDICQRGTSLTIQCQVDSQVTMMFWYRQQPGQSLTLIATANQGSEATYESGFVIDKFPISRPNLTFSTLTVSNMSPEDSSIYLCSVSGHLNTEAFFGQGTRLTVV.

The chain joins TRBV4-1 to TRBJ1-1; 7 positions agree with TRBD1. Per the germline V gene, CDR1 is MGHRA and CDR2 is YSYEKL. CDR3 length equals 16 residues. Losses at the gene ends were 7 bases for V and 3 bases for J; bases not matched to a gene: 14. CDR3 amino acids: CASTKEGRGVYTEAFF. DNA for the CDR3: TGCGCCAGCACCAAAGAGGGCAGGGGGGTTTACACTGAAGCTTTCTTT.